The sample holds many counts of the clone carrying this T cell receptor beta chain. This sample is drawn from a study of Graves' ophthalmopathy and Graves' hyperthyroidism. The sequenced template was RNA, covering the TCR beta CDR3 region. In the first round, RT-PCR was carried out with HTBI primers, and a multiplex PCR formed the second round. MiXCR, applied by TCRdb to the multiplex PCR reads, yields one record per CDR3 protein. The table includes roughly 600,000 distinct CDR3 sequences, approximately 35% detected once. The CDR3 runs 14 residues. Germline CDR1 reads DFQATT; CDR2 reads SNEGSKA (reference sequence). With 2 bases removed from V and 0 bases from J, the gap between germline ends came to 10 bases. Other autoimmune disease, uncontrolled infection, pregnancy and lactation led to exclusion. Symptoms, serum thyroxine and TRAb, thyroid ultrasound, and orbital computed tomography formed the diagnostic basis.

This chain connects TRBV20-1 to TRBJ1-2, with D unresolved. The sample was peripheral blood or thyroid tissue (not recorded which). This clonotype originated in an adult man with Graves' hyperthyroidism. The CDR3 loop reads CSARPSQTNYGYTF. As DNA, the CDR3 is TGCAGTGCTAGACCCTCACAGACTAACTATGGCTACACCTTC.